This T cell receptor (beta chain) is from a study of Ad26.COV2.S vaccination and SARS-CoV-2 variants. Germline CDR1 and CDR2: MNHEY and SVGAGI. CDR3 length equals 14 residues. V dropped 4 bases and J dropped 8 bases, with 14 bases sitting between them. Treatment noted: roughly 18 received Ad26.COV2.S at low or high dose, single or two shots; about 5 received placebo; per-sample allocation not given. Collection of the samples took place on day 63 after the first injection of vaccine or placebo. Sequencing was performed with immunoSEQ multiplex PCR; in TCRdb, only in-frame clones are kept and a portion is missing. The sample holds about 350,000 clones; roughly 85% are singletons and the top ten take around 3.3%. Whole-study findings and limits: Using TCR breadth and depth analyses may have led to underestimated total T cell responses.

In regard to this clone: Its antigen is not identified.

The source is a person between 18 and 65 years old who received the Ad26.COV2.S COVID-19 vaccine or a placebo. The source material was peripheral blood, sampled in a trial of Ad26.COV2.S vaccine versus placebo. The rearrangement joins TRBV6-5 to TRBJ1-4, with D unresolved. Written as DNA, the CDR3 is TGTGCCAGCAGTTCGGGAGCCATTAGGGAAAAACTGTTTTTT. This gives the protein CASSSGAIREKLFF.